These 24 T cell receptor beta chains were sequenced from one sample in a study of CXCR3-negative and CXCR3-positive naive CD8 T cells. All TRB cDNA libraries came from 5' RACE performed with UMI labels. TCRdb reanalyzed the 5' RACE reads and collapses them to one entry per CDR3 protein, without DNA. The data include about 130,000 distinct CDR3 sequences; the top ten clones carry nearly 0.5%. Sequenced material: naive CXCR3- CD8+ T cells from blood. Subset meaning: CD45RO-CCR7+CD27+CD95- naive CD8+ T cells lacking CXCR3 (TNR3-). The receptors originated from a human donor in good health. Some clones in this sample may be carry-over from other donors' samples.

This chain connects TRBV7-3 to TRBJ2-5; the D gene TCRdb calls, TRBD1, cannot be checked with no DNA. This CDR3 comprises 14 residues. CDR1 and CDR2 from the germline V gene are SGHTA and FQGTGA. Here the CDR3 reads CASSATGGEETQYF. Complete variable domain (other parts from reference TRBV7-3 and TRBJ2-5): GAGVSQTPSNKVTEKGKYVELRCDPISGHTALYWYRQSLGQGPEFLIYFQGTGAADDSGLPNDRFFAVRPEGSVSTLKIQRTERGDSAVYLCASSATGGEETQYFGPGTRLLVL.

The V call is TRBV3-1, the J call TRBJ1-1. Germline loops: CDR1 LGHDT, CDR2 YNNKEL (reference sequence). The CDR3 has 16 residues. This CDR3 reads CASSPPPLRASREAFF.

This chain joins TRBV28 and TRBJ2-5; TCRdb's D call of TRBD2 is untestable without DNA. The germline CDR1 and CDR2 sequences are MDHEN and SYDVKM. This CDR3 spans 15 amino acids. CDR3 region: CASSPRLVGQETQYF.

The chain employs TRBV7-6 and TRBJ2-5. This CDR3 spans 13 amino acids. Looked up from germline, CDR1 is SGHVS and CDR2 is FNYEAQ. The CDR3 reads CASSLGPEETQYF.

This rearrangement joins TRBV7-8 to TRBJ2-7; TCRdb returns TRBD2, unconfirmable since there is no DNA. The CDR3 has 17 amino acids. The V gene's germline CDR1 is SGHVS and CDR2 FQNEAQ. The CDR3 reads CASSLDDLAGGFYEQYF. Variable domain in full (rest from reference TRBV7-8 and TRBJ2-7): GAGVSQSPRYKVAKRGQDVALRCDPISGHVSLFWYQQALGQGPEFLTYFQNEAQLDKSGLPSDRFFAERPEGSVSTLKIQRTQQEDSAVYLCASSLDDLAGGFYEQYFGPGTRLTVT.

The gene calls are TRBV6-1 and TRBJ2-4. The V gene's germline CDR1 is MNHNS and CDR2 SASEGT. This CDR3 has 16 residues. The CDR3 is CASSEVWVAAKNIQYF.

V is TRBV4-2 and J is TRBJ1-1; the TCRdb call, TRBD1, lacks DNA for checking. This CDR3 region has 16 residues. The V gene's germline CDR1 is LGHNA and CDR2 YNFKEQ. This CDR3 reads CASSPLQGTTNTEAFF.

The CDR3 spells CASSTTLGVLAGELFF. The chain combines TRBV3-1 with TRBJ2-2; TCRdb lists TRBD1, though no DNA is available to test this call. The CDR3 has 16 residues. Germline values: CDR1 LGHDT, CDR2 YNNKEL (reference sequence).

V and J are TRBV27 and TRBJ2-3; the D call from TCRdb, TRBD1, cannot be confirmed without DNA. CDR1 MNHEY and CDR2 SMNVEV come from the germline V gene (reference sequence). This CDR3 has 16 amino acids. The CDR3 sequence is CASSLLGTGGADTQYF.

The V gene is TRBV6-5, the J gene TRBJ2-1; lacking DNA, the TRBD1 call made by TCRdb goes unchecked. CDR3 size: 14 residues. The germline gives CDR1 MNHEY, CDR2 SVGAGI. CDR3 loop: CASSYGQAYNEQFF.

The chain couples TRBV4-1 to TRBJ2-1; TCRdb's assignment of TRBD1 cannot be checked, as there is no DNA. This CDR3 has 17 residues. The germline V gene has CDR1 MGHRA and CDR2 YSYEKL. CDR3 sequence: CASSHSGTGVDYNEQFF.

The chain uses TRBV5-6 and TRBJ2-1. CDR1 is SGHDT and CDR2 is YYEEEE in the germline V gene. CDR3 length equals 12 residues. The CDR3 loop is CASSLNGNEQFF.

This rearrangement joins TRBV11-2 to TRBJ2-1; TCRdb's D gene call, TRBD1, goes unchecked for lack of DNA. The V gene's germline CDR1 is SGHAT and CDR2 FQNNGV. The CDR3 totals 14 residues. Here the CDR3 reads CASSLMRGDNEQFF.

The chain uses TRBV4-2 and TRBJ2-7; TCRdb's D gene call, TRBD1, goes unchecked for lack of DNA. Germline V CDR1 and CDR2: LGHNA, YNFKEQ. This CDR3 spans 16 amino acids. CDR3 protein: CASSQEATGASYEQYF.

The rearrangement uses TRBV29-1 and TRBJ2-6. This CDR3 region has 14 residues. Looked up from germline, CDR1 is SQVTM and CDR2 is ANQGSEA. CDR3 protein: CSVVGESGANVLTF.

The chain couples TRBV28 to TRBJ2-5; TCRdb reports TRBD1, a call that lacks DNA to check it against. The CDR3 has 13 amino acids. Germline V gene sequence: CDR1 MDHEN, CDR2 SYDVKM. CDR3 region: CASTFRGLEAQYF.

The rearrangement links TRBV6-5 to TRBJ1-1. CDR3 length: 15 residues. Germline CDR1 MNHEY, CDR2 SVGAGI. The CDR3 region is CASSYSKRGNTEAFF.

The chain combines TRBV7-9 with TRBJ2-2. CDR3 length: 15 residues. Germline CDR1 and CDR2: SEHNR and FQNEAQ (reference sequence). The CDR3 loop reads CASSPRGAYTGELFF.

The rearrangement links TRBV11-2 to TRBJ2-3. In germline, CDR1 is SGHAT, CDR2 FQNNGV. The length of the CDR3 is 13 residues. CDR3: CASSLVSAGTQYF.

The chain recombines TRBV29-1 with TRBJ2-7; the D call of TRBD2 rests on TCRdb alone, since no DNA is present to check it. In germline, CDR1 is SQVTM, CDR2 ANQGSEA. The CDR3 has 15 amino acids. The CDR3 here is CSVDTVAGAAYEQYF.

This chain links TRBV6-5 with TRBJ2-3; absent DNA, TCRdb's TRBD1 call cannot be checked. Per germline, CDR1 MNHEY and CDR2 SVGAGI. The CDR3 is 15 amino acids. This CDR3 reads CASGPQGLSTDTQYF.

The chain couples TRBV7-6 to TRBJ1-1. CDR3 size: 18 residues. Germline values: CDR1 SGHVS, CDR2 FNYEAQ. This CDR3 reads CASSLDLRNLGMNTEAFF.

J is TRBJ2-5 and V is TRBV28; TCRdb lists TRBD1, though no DNA is available to test this call. The CDR3 runs 15 residues. Germline V gene lookup returns CDR1 MDHEN and CDR2 SYDVKM. The CDR3 loop reads CASSFGGEDQETQYF.

The CDR3 here is CSGVAGVSYEQYF. The chain combines TRBV20-1 with TRBJ2-7. CDR3 length: 13 amino acids. Germline CDR1 reads DFQATT; CDR2 reads SNEGSKA (reference sequence).